A single sample is the source of the 18 T cell receptor beta chains below, sequenced in a study of T cell responses to AZD1222 COVID-19 vaccine. TCRdb's table, derived via immunoSEQ multiplex PCR, lists solely in-frame clones and lacks some. The sample includes 60,000 or so clones, 84% of them seen just once. Sequencing used peripheral blood, obtained on day 0 of AZD1222 vaccination. These receptors were collected from an adult in good health.

This clone turned up a few times. The V and J genes are TRBV2 and TRBJ1-1; D is perhaps TRBD1 (5 bases). Germline V CDR1 and CDR2: SNHLY, FYNNEI. The CDR3 extends over 14 amino acids. Between the trimmed V and J ends, which lost 7 bases and 0 bases, there was a span of 12 bases. The CDR3 loop reads CASIWEGLNTEAFF. As DNA, the CDR3 is TGTGCCAGCATTTGGGAGGGGTTGAACACTGAAGCTTTCTTT.

CDR3 nucleotide sequence: TGTGCCAGCAGCTTCATAGGGGTTCATAGGGAGCAGTACTTC. Amino acid sequence: CASSFIGVHREQYF. This chain uses TRBV7-9 with TRBJ2-7; D perhaps matches TRBD1 (5 bases). This CDR3 has 14 amino acids. V lost 3 bases and J lost 7, with 16 bases in between. Germline CDR1 reads SEHNR; CDR2 reads FQNEAQ (reference sequence).

V gene TRBV11-2 combines with J gene TRBJ1-4, with D tentatively TRBD1 (6 bases). Looked up from germline, CDR1 is SGHAT and CDR2 is FQNNGV. The CDR3 loop spans 17 amino acids. V shed 4 bases and J shed 0 bases, with 15 bases lying between them. The CDR3 nucleotides are TGTGCCAGCAGCTCACCCCGGACAGCCCCAACTAATGAAAAACTGTTTTTT. Amino acids: CASSSPRTAPTNEKLFF.

V usage is TRBV11-1 and J usage is TRBJ1-1; D uncertain. V gave up 3 bases and J gave up 4 bases, with 12 bases separating them. The germline V gene encodes CDR1 SGHAT and CDR2 FQDESV (reference sequence). The CDR3 length is 14 residues. CDR3 amino acids: CASSFGEGGTEAFF. The CDR3 DNA sequence: TGTGCCAGCAGCTTCGGGGAGGGAGGCACTGAAGCTTTCTTT.

This clone was picked up one time. In DNA, the CDR3 is TGTGCCAGCAGCCTCACGGGGGACCGGGCCCAAGCTTTCTTT. It yields the protein CASSLTGDRAQAFF. V usage is TRBV11-3 and J usage is TRBJ1-1; D might be TRBD1 (5 bases). The V end lost 5 bases, the J end lost 9 bases, and 19 bases lay between the germline ends. Per the germline V gene, CDR1 is SGHNT and CDR2 is YENEEA. CDR3 length: 14 residues.

The chain is built from TRBV7-9 and TRBJ2-2; 10 bases are shared with TRBD2. The junction had 9 bases not matched to a gene; V was cut back by 5 bases and J by 6 bases. In germline, CDR1 is SEHNR, CDR2 FQNEAQ (reference sequence). The CDR3 loop spans 16 amino acids. The CDR3 loop reads CASSTQAGGPPGELFF. CDR3 nucleotides: TGTGCCAGCAGCACCCAAGCGGGAGGGCCCCCCGGGGAGCTGTTTTTT.

This clone was seen just once. The rearrangement links TRBV6-2 or TRBV6-3 to TRBJ2-7; unclear D gene. Germline-derived CDR1 and CDR2 are MNHEY and SVGEGT. This CDR3 spans 13 amino acids. Trimming removed 2 bases at V and 5 bases at J, with 10 bases between. CDR3 loop: CASSYSGYDEQYV. CDR3 DNA sequence: TGTGCCAGCAGTTACAGTGGTTACGACGAGCAGTACGTC.

The V gene is TRBV21-1, the J gene TRBJ2-3; the table's D call, TRBD2, was not checked against the DNA. TRBV21-1 is a known pseudogene. The CDR3 sequence is 18 residues long. The CDR3, as DNA: TGTGCCAGCACCCTTAAAAAGTGCGGGAGGACAAGCACAGATACGCAGTATTTT. Protein product: CASTLKKCGRTSTDTQYF.

This clone was detected only a few times. The chain uses TRBV11-3 and TRBJ1-1; possibly TRBD1 for D (6 bases). Germline V gene sequence: CDR1 SGHNT, CDR2 YENEEA. This CDR3 has 14 residues. V was shortened by 5 bases and J by 1 base, with 11 bases between the two germline ends. CDR3 coding DNA: TGTGCCAGCAGCCCCCGGACAGCGAACACTGAAGCTTTCTTT. This sequence encodes CASSPRTANTEAFF. The variable domain in full, with the rest retrieved from reference TRBV11-3 and TRBJ1-1, is EAGVVQSPRYKIIEKKQPVAFWCNPISGHNTLYWYLQNLGQGPELLIRYENEEAVDDSQLPKDRFSAERLKGVDSTLKIQPAELGDSAVYLCASSPRTANTEAFFGQGTRLTVV.

In this sample, this clone turned up a few times. The rearrangement uses TRBV7-9 and TRBJ1-1; D not resolved. The CDR3 consists of 13 residues. The V end lost 3 bases, the J end lost 1 base, and 6 bases lay between the germline ends. Germline CDR1 reads SEHNR; CDR2 reads FQNEAQ (reference sequence). CDR3: CASSFWGNTEAFF. In nucleotides, the CDR3 is TGTGCCAGCAGCTTTTGGGGGAACACTGAAGCTTTCTTT.

The CDR3 region is CASSRTVNTEAFF. CDR3 DNA: TGTGCCAGCAGCCGGACAGTTAACACTGAAGCTTTCTTT. This chain connects TRBV12-3 or TRBV12-4 to TRBJ1-1; perhaps TRBD1 as D (6 bases). V dropped 6 bases and J dropped 2 bases, with 10 bases sitting between them. This CDR3 region has 13 residues.

This chain joins TRBV7-3 and TRBJ1-2, with 7 bases identical to TRBD1. Germline lookup yields CDR1 SGHTA and CDR2 FQGTGA. This CDR3 has 13 residues. V lost 5 bases, J lost 7 bases, and 7 bases stayed unmatched. The CDR3 reads CASSLTGVGGYTF. CDR3 DNA: TGTGCCAGCAGCCTCACAGGGGTAGGTGGCTACACCTTC.

This rearrangement joins TRBV9 to TRBJ2-7; weak D call: TRBD2 (5 bases). With 4 bases removed from V and 1 base from J, the gap between germline ends came to 12 bases. Germline CDR1 reads SGDLS; CDR2 reads YYNGEE. CDR3 size: 14 residues. The CDR3 coding sequence is TGTGCCAGCAGCTCCCGGGATGGGTCCTACGAGCAGTACTTC. It encodes CASSSRDGSYEQYF.

The CDR3 is CSVESQGNEKLFF. The DNA of the CDR3 is TGCAGCGTTGAAAGTCAGGGAAACGAAAAACTGTTTTTT. The gene calls are TRBV29-1 and TRBJ1-4; D might be TRBD1 (5 bases). In germline, CDR1 is SQVTM, CDR2 ANQGSEA. This CDR3 region has 13 residues. V was trimmed by 2 bases and J by 8 bases, leaving 12 bases between them. Drawing the rest from reference TRBV29-1 and TRBJ1-4, the complete variable domain is SAVISQKPSRDICQRGTSLTIQCQVDSQVTMMFWYRQQPGQSLTLIATANQGSEATYESGFVIDKFPISRPNLTFSTLTVSNMSPEDSSIYLCSVESQGNEKLFFGSGTQLSVL.

V gene TRBV29-1 combines with J gene TRBJ1-5; 7 bases line up with TRBD1. With 5 bases clipped from V and 4 bases from J, the junction kept 5 bases outside the gene matches. CDR1 and CDR2 from the germline V gene are SQVTM and ANQGSEA. This CDR3 region has 13 residues. DNA of the CDR3: TGCAGCGTTACTAGGGACAGTAATCAGCCCCAGCATTTT. Its translation is CSVTRDSNQPQHF.

The V gene is TRBV11-1, the J gene TRBJ2-1; 8 nucleotides match TRBD2. The CDR3 consists of 15 residues. Germline V gene lookup returns CDR1 SGHAT and CDR2 FQDESV (reference sequence). V gave up 3 bases and J gave up 9 bases; unmatched junction bases: 10. CDR3 nucleotides: TGTGCCAGCAGCTTTGTAGCGGGACCGCAGGGTGAGCAGTTCTTC. Translated: CASSFVAGPQGEQFF.

The J gene is TRBJ2-1, the V gene TRBV7-2; 14 bases agree with TRBD2. Germline trimming cut 4 bases from V and 8 bases from J; bases unmatched to any gene: 4. The CDR3 totals 15 residues. CDR1 is SGHTA and CDR2 is FQGNSA in the germline V gene. The CDR3 DNA sequence: TGTGCCAGCAGCTCCGGGACTAGCGGGAGCCATGAGCAGTTCTTC. Amino acids: CASSSGTSGSHEQFF.

This rearrangement joins TRBV3-1 (or the pseudogene TRBV3-2) to TRBJ1-2; 8 bases agree with TRBD1. V trimming: 3 bases; J trimming: 3 bases; junction bases outside the gene matches: 3. In germline, CDR1 is LGHDT, CDR2 YNNKEL (reference sequence). CDR3 length: 14 amino acids. This CDR3 reads CASSQSGGDYGYTF. As DNA, the CDR3 is TGTGCCAGCAGCCAGTCAGGGGGCGACTATGGCTACACCTTC.